This T cell receptor (beta chain) was profiled in a study of T cells in Graves' hyperthyroidism and ophthalmopathy. Study-wide findings and caveats: Prediction of ophthalmopathy progression came a median around 6 months pre-onset. A 13 V-J model separated ophthalmopathy from stable hyperthyroidism.

It was RNA transcripts that yielded the amplified TCR beta CDR3 regions. A set of HTBI primers served as the primers for a first-round RT-PCR of the TCR CDR3. TCRdb redid the calling of the multiplex PCR reads with MiXCR, one entry per CDR3 protein. Among some 620,000 distinct CDR3 sequences, 15% to 20% were seen once, and the ten largest hold around 3.9%. Graves' hyperthyroidism qualified as stable when ophthalmopathy did not progress within 18 months. Patients aged 18 to 65 had newly diagnosed hyperthyroidism that had lasted under 2 months. This clonotype was recorded a few times. Antigen: not known. The sequence was collected from a woman aged 25 to 39 with Graves' hyperthyroidism. The sample taken for sequencing was blood.

CDR3 in DNA: TGCAGTGCTAGAGGGGACGGGGGCCCGAACACTGAAGCTTTCTTT. Translating it yields CSARGDGGPNTEAFF. The V gene is TRBV20-1, the J gene TRBJ1-1, with TRBD1 as a possible D gene (6 bases). CDR3 size: 15 residues. V lost 1 base, J lost 1 base, and 13 bases lay in between. CDR1 and CDR2 from the germline V gene are DFQATT and SNEGSKA (reference sequence).